The 26 T cell receptor beta chains given below trace back to one sample, sequenced in a study of T cell changes during pregnancy in multiple sclerosis. This table comes from immunoSEQ multiplex PCR, and its TCRdb copy is limited to in-frame clones, with some not included. The repertoire holds more than 65,000 clones, with more than 85% as singletons. The sequencing used peripheral blood, collected in the first trimester of pregnancy. The receptors come from a female donor with multiple sclerosis, enrolled in a pregnancy study.

The rearrangement joins TRBV19 to TRBJ2-3; 7 nucleotides agree with TRBD1. Per the germline V gene, CDR1 is LNHDA and CDR2 is SQIVND (reference sequence). This CDR3 contains 15 residues. V trimming: 7 bases; J trimming: 6 bases; junction bases outside the gene matches: 13. CDR3 DNA: TGTGCCAGTACCCTCCGCGGACAGGATGAGGATACGCAGTATTTT. The encoded protein is CASTLRGQDEDTQYF.

This chain connects TRBV6-1 to TRBJ2-5; possibly TRBD1 for D (6 bases). Germline V gene data show CDR1 as MNHNS and CDR2 as SASEGT. The CDR3 has 16 amino acids. V lost 4 bases, J lost 5 bases, and 20 bases lay in between. The CDR3 loop is CASSAVAEPRGETQYF. The CDR3, as DNA: TGTGCCAGCAGTGCGGTGGCCGAACCTAGGGGGGAGACCCAGTACTTC.

The gene calls are TRBV15 and TRBJ1-5, with D uncertain. Germline values: CDR1 LNHNV, CDR2 YYDKDF (reference sequence). With 3 bases removed from V and 6 bases from J, the gap between germline ends came to 12 bases. There are 14 residues in the CDR3. In DNA form, the CDR3 reads TGTGCCACCAGCAGTGAAAATCGAGTTCAGCCCCAGCATTTT. Translating it yields CATSSENRVQPQHF.

The V call is TRBV5-1, the J call TRBJ2-7; 11 bases fit TRBD2. This CDR3 has 15 amino acids. J gave up 4 bases and V 4 bases, and 7 bases lay outside the gene matches. In germline, CDR1 is SGHRS, CDR2 YFSETQ. CDR3 sequence reads: CASSPGLAVEYEQYF. In nucleotides, the CDR3 is TGCGCCAGCAGCCCGGGACTAGCGGTGGAGTACGAGCAGTACTTC. Full variable domain (remainder filled in from reference TRBV5-1 and TRBJ2-7): KAGVTQTPRYLIKTRGQQVTLSCSPISGHRSVSWYQQTPGQGLQFLFEYFSETQRNKGNFPGRFSGRQFSNSRSEMNVSTLELGDSALYLCASSPGLAVEYEQYFGPGTRLTVT.

V usage is TRBV5-1 and J usage is TRBJ1-1; TRBD1 matches 7 bases. CDR3 length: 16 residues. Germline trimming cut 1 base from V and 0 bases from J; bases unmatched to any gene: 6. Looked up from germline, CDR1 is SGHRS and CDR2 is YFSETQ. The CDR3: CASSLWVGQLNTEAFF. DNA for the CDR3: TGCGCCAGCAGCTTGTGGGTGGGACAGTTGAACACTGAAGCTTTCTTT.

The rearrangement links TRBV7-9 to TRBJ1-1; D may be TRBD1 (6 bases). The germline gives CDR1 SEHNR, CDR2 FQNEAQ (reference sequence). The V gene lost 5 bases and the J gene lost 7 bases, with 17 bases spanning the gap. This CDR3 region has 14 residues. The CDR3 nucleotides are TGTGCCAGCAGCCCCCTCGGGGGGGCTGGTGAAGCTTTCTTT. Its protein product is CASSPLGGAGEAFF. Full variable domain (outside the CDR3, taken from reference TRBV7-9 and TRBJ1-1): DTGVSQNPRHKITKRGQNVTFRCDPISEHNRLYWYRQTLGQGPEFLTYFQNEAQLEKSRLLSDRFSAERPKGSFSTLEIQRTEQGDSAMYLCASSPLGGAGEAFFGQGTRLTVV.

The V gene is TRBV5-1, the J gene TRBJ2-3, with 7 bases that match TRBD2. J lost 2 bases, V lost 3 bases, and 9 bases had no gene match. Per germline, CDR1 SGHRS and CDR2 YFSETQ. The CDR3 covers 16 residues. CDR3 region: CASSSPSGGDTDTQYF. CDR3 DNA sequence: TGCGCCAGCAGCTCCCCTAGCGGCGGAGACACAGATACGCAGTATTTT. Variable domain in full (rest from reference TRBV5-1 and TRBJ2-3): KAGVTQTPRYLIKTRGQQVTLSCSPISGHRSVSWYQQTPGQGLQFLFEYFSETQRNKGNFPGRFSGRQFSNSRSEMNVSTLELGDSALYLCASSSPSGGDTDTQYFGPGTRLTVL.

This rearrangement joins TRBV5-5 to TRBJ1-2; unclear D gene. This CDR3 is built from 14 residues. V was pared by 4 bases and J by 0 bases, with 10 bases between. The germline V gene has CDR1 SGHKS and CDR2 YYEKEE (reference sequence). CDR3 in DNA: TGTGCCAGCAGCCGGGAAGTTTCTAACTATGGCTACACCTTC. This encodes CASSREVSNYGYTF.

The chain employs TRBV27 and TRBJ1-1; maybe TRBD1 (5 bases). Between the trimmed V and J ends, which lost 6 bases and 0 bases, there was a span of 17 bases. Germline V CDR1 and CDR2: MNHEY, SMNVEV (reference sequence). The CDR3 is 16 amino acids. CDR3 loop: CASSSSWGRLNTEAFF. CDR3 bases: TGTGCCAGCAGCTCCTCATGGGGCCGGTTGAACACTGAAGCTTTCTTT.

This clone has just one count. The V gene is TRBV28, the J gene TRBJ2-3; a possible D gene is TRBD2 (5 bases). The CDR3 consists of 11 residues. Trimming pared 4 bases from V and 8 bases from J, leaving 7 bases between. CDR1 MDHEN and CDR2 SYDVKM come from the germline V gene. CDR3 nucleotide sequence: TGTGCCAGCAGTTACGAGGGTACGCAGTATTTT. This codes for CASSYEGTQYF.

The gene calls are TRBV6-5 and TRBJ1-3; D call uncertain. Trimming shortened V by 4 bases and J by 3 bases, and 4 bases separated the two germline ends. Per the germline V gene, CDR1 is MNHEY and CDR2 is SVGAGI. The CDR3 is 12 residues long. CDR3 protein: CASSSLGNTIYF. CDR3 DNA: TGTGCCAGCAGTTCCCTTGGAAACACCATATATTTT.

The J gene is TRBJ2-7, the V gene TRBV25-1; no clear D. V lost 4 bases to trimming and J lost 5 bases, with 12 bases between them. CDR1 is MGHDK and CDR2 is SYGVNS in the germline V gene. This CDR3 spans 13 amino acids. CDR3 nucleotide sequence: TGTGCCAGCAGTGGCGATCTAGTCCACGAGCAGTACTTC. Encoded protein: CASSGDLVHEQYF.

The V call is TRBV6-1, the J call TRBJ2-7, with TRBD1 identical over 10 bases. The CDR3 sequence is 13 residues long. The V gene's germline CDR1 is MNHNS and CDR2 SASEGT. Trimming at V came to 6 bases and at J to 4 bases, leaving 3 bases not matched to a gene. CDR3 amino acids: CASRGDRGYEQYF. In nucleotides, the CDR3 is TGTGCCAGCAGGGGGGACAGGGGTTACGAGCAGTACTTC.

The J gene is TRBJ1-2, the V gene TRBV30; weak D call: TRBD1 (5 bases). V lost 5 bases and J lost 8, with 21 bases in between. Germline CDR1 GTSNPN, CDR2 SVGIG (reference sequence). The CDR3 has 14 amino acids. CDR3 in amino acids: CAWDRGRVPDGYTF. As DNA, the CDR3 is TGTGCCTGGGACCGGGGGAGGGTGCCCGACGGCTACACCTTC.

This chain uses TRBV11-1 with TRBJ2-7; 9 nucleotides agree with TRBD1. Germline loops: CDR1 SGHAT, CDR2 FQDESV (reference sequence). The CDR3 covers 15 residues. The V gene end was trimmed by 2 bases and the J gene end by 4 bases; junction bases not matched to a gene: 6. The CDR3 DNA reads as TGTGCCAGCAGCTTAAGGGACAGGGCAGAGTACGAGCAGTACTTC. It yields the protein CASSLRDRAEYEQYF.

The J gene is TRBJ1-1, the V gene TRBV6-5; TRBD1 is a possible D gene (5 bases). The CDR3 extends over 15 amino acids. The germline V and J ends were trimmed by 2 bases and 1 base, with 11 bases remaining between them. Per germline, CDR1 MNHEY and CDR2 SVGAGI. CDR3 nucleotides: TGTGCCAGCAGTTACGGGGGGGGAGGGAACACTGAAGCTTTCTTT. It translates to CASSYGGGGNTEAFF.

This CDR3 reads CASSYSFGDTEAFF. Here the CDR3 DNA reads TGTGCCAGCAGTTACTCGTTCGGGGACACTGAAGCTTTCTTT. The chain joins TRBV6-6 to TRBJ1-1; D is unclear. The CDR3 spans 14 residues. Trimming pared 0 bases from V and 3 bases from J, leaving 8 bases between. Germline V gene data show CDR1 as MNHNY and CDR2 as SVGAGI (reference sequence).

The V and J genes are TRBV18 and TRBJ2-7, with 8 bases aligning to TRBD1. Germline-derived CDR1 and CDR2 are KGHSH and LQKENI. Germline trimming cut 3 bases from V and 3 bases from J; bases unmatched to any gene: 1. CDR3 length: 13 amino acids. The CDR3, as DNA: TGTGCCAGCTCACCGGACAGGGTCTACGAGCAGTACTTC. This codes for CASSPDRVYEQYF.

V gene TRBV28 combines with J gene TRBJ2-7; 10 bases map to TRBD2. CDR3 length equals 15 residues. The junction had 6 bases not matched to a gene; V was cut back by 7 bases and J by 0 bases. The V gene's germline CDR1 is MDHEN and CDR2 SYDVKM. The CDR3 DNA is TGTGCCAGCAAGCTACTAGCGGGGAGCTCCTACGAGCAGTACTTC. This codes for CASKLLAGSSYEQYF.

This rearrangement joins TRBV5-1 to TRBJ2-1, with 15 nucleotides matching TRBD2. This CDR3 comprises 16 residues. Germline assignment: CDR1 SGHRS and CDR2 YFSETQ. Trimming took 5 bases from V and 8 from J; bases not matched to a gene: 8. The CDR3 sequence is CASRAGTSGGYDEQFF. CDR3 sequence (DNA): TGCGCCAGCAGGGCCGGGACTAGCGGGGGGTACGATGAGCAGTTCTTC.

This chain connects TRBV30 to TRBJ1-2; TRBD1 might be the D (6 bases). In germline, CDR1 is GTSNPN, CDR2 SVGIG (reference sequence). This CDR3 has 15 amino acids. Trimming cost V 4 bases and J 3 bases, with 18 bases left between them. The CDR3 here is CAWMTGGAADYGYTF. The CDR3 DNA follows: TGTGCCTGGATGACGGGGGGGGCGGCTGACTATGGCTACACCTTC.

In its sample, this clone was seen once. The chain uses TRBV18 and TRBJ1-1, with D uncertain. This CDR3 spans 14 amino acids. The germline V and J ends were trimmed by 5 bases and 0 bases, with 10 bases remaining between them. Germline values: CDR1 KGHSH, CDR2 LQKENI. As DNA, the CDR3 is TGTGCCAGCTCATCGAGTAAAATGAACACTGAAGCTTTCTTT. The encoded protein is CASSSSKMNTEAFF.

The chain combines TRBV19 with TRBJ2-1, with 9 bases fitting TRBD2. The germline gives CDR1 LNHDA, CDR2 SQIVND (reference sequence). This CDR3 contains 14 residues. V dropped 1 base and J dropped 8; count of bases not matched to a gene: 3. Here the CDR3 reads CASSIGASGDEQFF. In DNA form, the CDR3 reads TGTGCCAGTAGTATAGGGGCTAGCGGGGATGAGCAGTTCTTC.

The chain uses TRBV19 and TRBJ2-5, with TRBD1 matching 9 bases. Germline V gene lookup returns CDR1 LNHDA and CDR2 SQIVND (reference sequence). The CDR3 length is 14 residues. The trim removed 3 bases at V and 5 bases at J, leaving 4 bases unmatched. The CDR3 coding sequence is TGTGCCAGTAGTATGACCGGGACAGGGGAGACCCAGTACTTC. Its protein product is CASSMTGTGETQYF.

The genes are TRBV11-3 and TRBJ2-2, with D maybe TRBD2 (6 bases). Per germline, CDR1 SGHNT and CDR2 YENEEA. Trimming shortened V by 1 base and J by 6 bases, and 21 bases separated the two germline ends. The CDR3 contains 18 residues. CDR3 bases: TGTGCCAGCAGCTTAGCCCCGTCGAGAGGAGGGTCTCCCGGGGAGCTGTTTTTT. It yields the protein CASSLAPSRGGSPGELFF.

The chain combines TRBV6-5 with TRBJ1-2; TRBD1 aligns across 7 bases. This CDR3 has 14 amino acids. CDR1 and CDR2 from the germline V gene are MNHEY and SVGAGI. Trimming cost V 6 bases and J 10 bases; bases outside gene matches: 14. CDR3 DNA sequence: TGTGCCAGCAGCCGAGGACAGGCCAGATCGTTCTACACCTTC. Its translation is CASSRGQARSFYTF.